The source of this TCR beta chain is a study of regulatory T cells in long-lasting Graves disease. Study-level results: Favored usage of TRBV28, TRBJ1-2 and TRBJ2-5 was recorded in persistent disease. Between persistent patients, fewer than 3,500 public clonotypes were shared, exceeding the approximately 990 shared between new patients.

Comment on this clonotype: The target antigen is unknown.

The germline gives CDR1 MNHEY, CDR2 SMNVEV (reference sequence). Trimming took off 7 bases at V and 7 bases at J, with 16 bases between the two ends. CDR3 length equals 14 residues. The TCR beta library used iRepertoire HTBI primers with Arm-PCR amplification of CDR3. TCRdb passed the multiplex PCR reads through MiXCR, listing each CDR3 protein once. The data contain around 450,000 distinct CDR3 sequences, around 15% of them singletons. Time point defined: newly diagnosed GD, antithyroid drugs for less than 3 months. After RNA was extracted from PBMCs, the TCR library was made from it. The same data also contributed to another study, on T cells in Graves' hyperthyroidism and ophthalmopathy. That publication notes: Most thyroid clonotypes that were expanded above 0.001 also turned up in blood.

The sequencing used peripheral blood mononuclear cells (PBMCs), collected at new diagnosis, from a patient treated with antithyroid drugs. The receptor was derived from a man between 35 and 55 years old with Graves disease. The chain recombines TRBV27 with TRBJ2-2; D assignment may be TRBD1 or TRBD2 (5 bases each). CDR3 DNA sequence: TGTGCCAGCACCCATGAGGGGCTGGTCGGGGAGCTGTTTTTT. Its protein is CASTHEGLVGELFF.